This T cell receptor (beta chain) was documented in a study of T cells in Graves' hyperthyroidism and ophthalmopathy. This clonotype appeared many times. Regions amplified from RNA transcripts were the TCR beta CDR3 regions. The study used the HTBI primer set for a first-round RT-PCR of the TCR CDR3. TCRdb reprocessed the multiplex PCR reads with MiXCR, giving one entry per CDR3 protein. The table records 650,000 to 750,000 distinct CDR3 sequences, less than 15% of them present only once. Fresh peripheral blood, around 9.2 ml of it, supplied the PBMCs. The clonotype originates from a woman aged 18-29 years with Graves' hyperthyroidism. Sequencing input: blood.

CDR3 in amino acids: CSAVGGLGATDTQYF. Written as DNA, the CDR3 is TGCAGCGCTGTGGGGGGGCTGGGGGCTACCGATACGCAGTATTTT. This chain connects TRBV29-1 to TRBJ2-3, with D perhaps TRBD2 (7 bases). The CDR3 totals 15 residues. Trimming pared 7 bases from V and 6 bases from J, leaving 23 bases between. Germline lookup yields CDR1 SQVTM and CDR2 ANQGSEA.